This TCR beta chain was captured by sequencing in a study of T cell repertoires in cytomegalovirus infection (dated by TCRdb to about 2019). Study-wide context: The HLA type of each donor mattered for the analysis, because public TCR beta signatures pointed to carriage of CMV infection along with the matching HLA type. Study-level results and caveats: In both this cohort and an independent cohort of 350 or so donors, the cumulative frequency of public TCR beta family members distinguished carriers of CMV infection plus the relevant HLA type. The ex vivo response was dominated by HLA-C-restricted CMV-specific TCR beta clonotypes, which also provided the single most frequent clonotype in two of eight donors.

Remarks on this clonotype: It lacks a known antigen. The sample holds no much larger clone one base away, and base qualities are not on file.

The reads were generated on an Illumina HiSeq 1500. The public sequencing data were trimmed at Q25 with fastp and processed into clonotypes with MiXCR by TCRdb, which kept only in-frame beta chains. Identical CDR3 proteins give one entry, which carries the most common genes and DNA. The sample yields about 100,000 distinct CDR3 sequences; more than 20% were counted once. The biggest ten clones account for approximately 39% of the sample. The CDR3 covers 15 residues, taking in both the cysteine and the phenylalanine. Of the read, only the CDR3 DNA is kept; its 45 bases are in frame from base 1. Sequences LGHNA (CDR1) and YSLEER (CDR2) are obtained from the germline V gene. The V end loses 4 bases and the J end loses 3 bases, and a stretch of 14 bases separates them.

The clonotype comes from a human donor in good health (CMV status not recorded). Some clones in this sample may be carry-over from other donors' samples. Sequencing input: CD8+ T cells from PBMCs. The chain uses TRBV4-3 and TRBJ2-3; D gene: possibly TRBD2, on 6 matching bases. The encoded CDR3 is CASSPPGDGTDTQYF. The DNA sequence follows: TGCGCCAGCAGCCCCCCGGGAGATGGGACAGATACGCAGTATTTT.